This TCR beta chain was identified in a study of PD-L1 blockade in urothelial cancer. As for the study in general: In the patient group, about 90% of the roughly 29 were males with bladder-origin urothelial cancer. Patients had undergone 0 to 3 prior chemotherapy regimens.

Described time point: pretreatment peripheral blood. Each patient gave between 1 and 8 samples, pretreatment and on-treatment. Germline assignment: CDR1 SGHTA and CDR2 FQGTGA. This CDR3 has 12 residues. V trimming: 8 bases; J trimming: 4 bases; junction bases outside the gene matches: 4. Only one count was recorded for this clone. PCRs each included synthetic TCR analog templates spiked in. Measured with immunoSEQ multiplex PCR; TCRdb has only the in-frame clones, and not every one. The sample has about 86,000 clones, about 85% seen once; the top ten hold roughly 14%. This chain joins TRBV7-3 and TRBJ1-2; 7 positions agree with TRBD1. The sequenced sample was PBMCs, obtained around atezolizumab (anti-PD-L1) treatment. The clonotype was recovered from a man aged 55 to 70 with urothelial cancer. The CDR3 loop is CASGDSFYGYTF. The CDR3 coding sequence is TGTGCCAGCGGGGACAGCTTCTATGGCTACACCTTC.